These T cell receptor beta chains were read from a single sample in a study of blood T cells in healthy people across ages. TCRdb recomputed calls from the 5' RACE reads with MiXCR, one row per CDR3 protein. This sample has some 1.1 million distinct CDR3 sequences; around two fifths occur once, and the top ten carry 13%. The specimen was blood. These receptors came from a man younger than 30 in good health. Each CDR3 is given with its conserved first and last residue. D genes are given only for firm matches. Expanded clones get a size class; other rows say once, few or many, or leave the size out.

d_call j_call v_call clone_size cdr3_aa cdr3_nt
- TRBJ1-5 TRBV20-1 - CSARDYLGSGNQPQHF TGCAGTGCTAGAGATTATCTCGGGAGTGGCAATCAGCCCCAGCATTTT
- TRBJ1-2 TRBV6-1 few CASSEAPGEVYGYTF TGTGCCAGCAGTGAAGCCCCAGGAGAGGTCTATGGCTACACCTTC
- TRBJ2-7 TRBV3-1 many CASSHSFRGGEQYF TGTGCCAGCAGCCATTCCTTCCGAGGCGGCGAGCAGTACTTC
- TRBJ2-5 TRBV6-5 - CASSLGPNGNNEQYF TGTGCCAGCAGTTTAGGTCCCAACGGCAACAATGAGCAGTACTTC
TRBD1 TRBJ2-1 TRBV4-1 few CASSHEQGKVAYNEQFF TGCGCCAGCAGCCACGAACAGGGGAAAGTGGCCTACAATGAGCAGTTCTTC
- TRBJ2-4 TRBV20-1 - CSAPLQEVAKNIQYF TGCAGTGCTCCCCTACAGGAGGTAGCCAAAAACATTCAGTACTTC
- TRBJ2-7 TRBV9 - CASSVAEGRYEQYF TGTGCCAGCAGCGTAGCCGAAGGAAGGTACGAGCAGTACTTC
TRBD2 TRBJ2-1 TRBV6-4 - CASSDAGGGSNEQFF TGTGCCAGCAGTGACGCTGGCGGGGGGTCCAATGAGCAGTTCTTC
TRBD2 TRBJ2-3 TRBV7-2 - CAGSRSGGRDTQYF TGTGCCGGCAGCCGTAGCGGGGGGCGGGATACGCAGTATTTT
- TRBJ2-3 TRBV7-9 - CASEKSTDTQYF TGTGCCAGCGAGAAAAGCACAGATACGCAGTATTTT
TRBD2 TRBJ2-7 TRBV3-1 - CASSDGAGGSYEQYF TGTGCCAGCAGCGACGGAGCGGGAGGGTCCTACGAGCAGTACTTC
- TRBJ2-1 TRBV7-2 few CASTLLVGSSYNEQFF TGTGCCAGCACCCTCCTAGTCGGGAGCTCCTACAATGAGCAGTTCTTC
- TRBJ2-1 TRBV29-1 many CSVGSYNEQFF TGCAGCGTTGGCTCCTACAATGAGCAGTTCTTC
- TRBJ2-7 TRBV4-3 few CASSQESQGGYEQYF TGCGCCAGCAGCCAAGAGAGTCAGGGAGGATACGAGCAGTACTTC
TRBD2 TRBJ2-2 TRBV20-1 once CSARPPGGVGELFF TGCAGTGCTAGACCCCCGGGGGGGGTCGGGGAGCTGTTTTTT
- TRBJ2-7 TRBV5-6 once CASGTLYF TGTGCCAGCGGGACTTTGTACTTC
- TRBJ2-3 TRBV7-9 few CASSLYGGPLTDTQYF TGTGCCAGCAGCTTATACGGGGGGCCACTCACAGATACGCAGTATTTT
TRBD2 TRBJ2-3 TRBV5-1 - CASSPSGVTDTQYF TGCGCCAGCAGCCCTAGCGGTGTAACAGATACGCAGTATTTT
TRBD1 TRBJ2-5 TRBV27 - CASSVTGGRGETQYF TGTGCCAGCAGTGTAACAGGGGGCCGGGGTGAGACCCAGTACTTC
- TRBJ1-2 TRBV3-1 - CASSQEGEGRYNYGYTF TGTGCCAGCAGCCAAGAAGGCGAGGGAAGATATAACTATGGCTACACCTTC
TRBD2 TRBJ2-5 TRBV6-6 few CASSYSSSGGALETQYF TGTGCCAGCAGTTACTCCTCCAGCGGGGGGGCTTTAGAGACCCAGTACTTC
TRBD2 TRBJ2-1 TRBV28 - CASTAGGEQFF TGTGCCAGCACCGCCGGGGGGGAGCAGTTCTTC
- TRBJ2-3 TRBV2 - CASSGIRTDTQYF TGTGCCAGCAGTGGAATAAGGACAGATACGCAGTATTTT
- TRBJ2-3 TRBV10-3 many CAIQGGVSTDTQYF TGTGCCATCCAGGGTGGGGTTTCCACAGATACGCAGTATTTT
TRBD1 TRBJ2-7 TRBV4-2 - CASSQTGNNEQYF TGTGCCAGCAGCCAGACAGGGAACAATGAGCAGTACTTC
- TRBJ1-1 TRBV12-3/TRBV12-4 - CASSRGGYSEAFF TGTGCCAGCAGCCGCGGGGGATACTCTGAAGCTTTCTTT
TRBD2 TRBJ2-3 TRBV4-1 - CASNYHSGGSTDTQYF TGCGCCAGCAATTATCATAGCGGGGGAAGCACAGATACGCAGTATTTT
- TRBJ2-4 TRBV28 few CASSSPSVVAKNIQYF TGTGCCAGCAGTTCCCCCAGTGTGGTAGCCAAAAACATTCAGTACTTC
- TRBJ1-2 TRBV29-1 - CSAVLRQGFYGYTF TGCAGCGCTGTCCTTCGGCAGGGTTTCTATGGCTACACCTTC
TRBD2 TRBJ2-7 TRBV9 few CASSVAPSGVYEQYF TGTGCCAGCAGCGTAGCCCCTAGCGGGGTATACGAGCAGTACTTC
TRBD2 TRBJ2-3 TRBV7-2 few CASSFLAGAVNTQYF TGTGCCAGCAGCTTCCTAGCGGGGGCTGTGAATACGCAGTATTTT
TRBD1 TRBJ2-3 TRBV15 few CATSTRTGQITDTQYF TGTGCCACCAGCACCCGGACAGGGCAGATAACAGATACGCAGTATTTT
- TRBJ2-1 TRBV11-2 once CASSRSAGAGEQFF TGTGCCAGCAGTCGATCGGCGGGGGCGGGTGAGCAGTTCTTC
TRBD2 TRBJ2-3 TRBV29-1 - CSVDGGVPSSTDTQYF TGCAGCGTTGACGGGGGGGTTCCGTCTAGCACAGATACGCAGTATTTT